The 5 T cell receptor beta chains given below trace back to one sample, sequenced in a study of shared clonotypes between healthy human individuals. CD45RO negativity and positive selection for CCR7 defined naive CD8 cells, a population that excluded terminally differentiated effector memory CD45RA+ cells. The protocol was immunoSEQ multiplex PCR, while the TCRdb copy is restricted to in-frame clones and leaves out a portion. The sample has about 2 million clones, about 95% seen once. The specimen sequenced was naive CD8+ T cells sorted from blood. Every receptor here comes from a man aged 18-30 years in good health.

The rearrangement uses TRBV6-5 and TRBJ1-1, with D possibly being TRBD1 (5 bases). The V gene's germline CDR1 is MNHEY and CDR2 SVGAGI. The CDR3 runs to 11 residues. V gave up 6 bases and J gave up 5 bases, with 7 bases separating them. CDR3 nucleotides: TGTGCCAGCAGGGGGCCAACTGAAGCTTTCTTT. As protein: CASRGPTEAFF.

The DNA of the CDR3 is TGTGCCAGCAGCTCCTGGTTGGGACAGGGAGAGGAAAAACTGTTTTTT. Translation: CASSSWLGQGEEKLFF. The rearrangement joins TRBV11-2 to TRBJ1-4; 9 bases line up with TRBD1. The CDR3 extends over 16 amino acids. The J segment lost 8 bases and the V segment lost 4 bases, leaving 11 bases of the junction unmatched. The V gene's germline CDR1 is SGHAT and CDR2 FQNNGV.

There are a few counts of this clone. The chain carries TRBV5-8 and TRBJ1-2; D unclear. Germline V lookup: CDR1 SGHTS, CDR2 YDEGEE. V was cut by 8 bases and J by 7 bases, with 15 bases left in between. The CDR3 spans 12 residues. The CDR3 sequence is CARPADWIGYTF. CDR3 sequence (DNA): TGTGCCAGACCCGCTGATTGGATTGGCTACACCTTC.

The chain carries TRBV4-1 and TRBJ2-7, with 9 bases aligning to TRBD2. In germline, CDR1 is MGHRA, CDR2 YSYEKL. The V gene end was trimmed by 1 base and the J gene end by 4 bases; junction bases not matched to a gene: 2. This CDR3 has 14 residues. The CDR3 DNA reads TGCGCCAGCAGCCAAGTAGCGGGGGAATACGAGCAGTACTTC. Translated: CASSQVAGEYEQYF.

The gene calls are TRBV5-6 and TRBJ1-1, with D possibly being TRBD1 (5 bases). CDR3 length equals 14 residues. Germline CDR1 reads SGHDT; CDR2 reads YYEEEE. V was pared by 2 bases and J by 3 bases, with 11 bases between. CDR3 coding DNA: TGTGCCAGCAGCTTAGCGGGGGTGGACACTGAAGCTTTCTTT. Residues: CASSLAGVDTEAFF.